This T cell receptor beta chain came from a study of blood T cells in healthy people across ages. This clonotype came up many times. In terms of origin and age, donors were healthy Caucasian individuals from Russia aged 6 to 90. It was with a sample-barcoded 5' primer and a J-beta primer mix that a second PCR of about 7 to 12 cycles was run. One entry per CDR3 protein, called by TCRdb with MiXCR from the 5' RACE reads. The data show some 640,000 distinct CDR3 sequences, less than 35% seen once. Sequencing was done on a sample of blood. The clonotype originates from a woman aged 80 or over in good health.

CDR3 residues: CASSQGGQGVYEQYF. The CDR3 bases are TGTGCCAGCAGCCAAGGCGGACAGGGGGTCTACGAGCAGTACTTC. The chain links TRBV14 to TRBJ2-7, with 10 bases aligning to TRBD1. Germline trimming cut 1 base from V and 3 bases from J; bases unmatched to any gene: 3. The CDR3 length is 15 residues. Germline CDR1 reads SGHDN; CDR2 reads FVKESK.